A single T cell receptor beta chain is shown here with its context. Its cognate antigen is unknown. PCR employed 60 Vbeta and 13 Jbeta primers. Profiled with immunoSEQ multiplex PCR; TCRdb holds only in-frame clones, not every one. The data hold about 190,000 clones, with about 87% observed a single time. These data belong to a study of cytomegalovirus exposure and HLA in healthy donors. Study background: Unique TCRs numbering around 85 million, obtained from HLA-typed donors, made up an early data release. Study-wide results and caveats: Presence/absence analyses treated sequencing depth as roughly uniform across donors. Previously analyzed data showed that most TCR beta V segments were productive at a frequency of about 87% or about 30%. Most observed TCR sequences were rare, whereas some public TCRs were detected in many donors.

J was trimmed by 4 bases and V by 0 bases; bases with no gene match: 13. Germline-derived CDR1 and CDR2 are SGDLS and YYNGEE. The CDR3 has 19 residues. The source material was PBMCs. The chain is built from TRBV9 and TRBJ2-2; 9 bases align to TRBD2. The sequence derives from a woman under 30 in good health and CMV-seronegative. The CDR3 region is CASSVGSSGSLAFTGELFF. In nucleotides, the CDR3 is TGTGCCAGCAGCGTAGGAAGTAGCGGGAGTTTAGCTTTCACCGGGGAGCTGTTTTTT.